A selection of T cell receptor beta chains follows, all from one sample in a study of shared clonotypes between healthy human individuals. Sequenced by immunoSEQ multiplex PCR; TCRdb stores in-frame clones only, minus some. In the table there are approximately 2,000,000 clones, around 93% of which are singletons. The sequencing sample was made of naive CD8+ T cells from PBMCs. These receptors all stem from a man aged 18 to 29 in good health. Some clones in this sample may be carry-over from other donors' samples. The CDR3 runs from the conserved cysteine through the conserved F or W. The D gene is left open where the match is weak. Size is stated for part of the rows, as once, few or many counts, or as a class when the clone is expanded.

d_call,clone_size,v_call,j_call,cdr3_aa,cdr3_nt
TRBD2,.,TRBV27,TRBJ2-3,CASSPLLAGAQYF,TGTGCCAGCAGTCCATTGCTAGCGGGAGCGCAGTATTTT
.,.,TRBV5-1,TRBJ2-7,CASSLEAGSTYEQYF,TGCGCCAGCAGCTTGGAGGCGGGCTCGACCTACGAGCAGTACTTC
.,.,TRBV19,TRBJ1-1,CASSIGQNTEAFF,TGTGCCAGTAGTATCGGTCAGAACACTGAAGCTTTCTTT
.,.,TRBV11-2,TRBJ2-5,CASSFDSGGGETQYF,TGTGCCAGCAGCTTCGACTCAGGAGGCGGAGAGACCCAGTACTTC
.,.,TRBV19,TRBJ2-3,CASSNRGGEDTQYF,TGTGCCAGTAGTAACAGGGGAGGAGAGGATACGCAGTATTTT
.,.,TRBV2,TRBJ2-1,CASSAAGSNEQFF,TGTGCCAGCAGTGCGGCCGGGAGCAATGAGCAGTTCTTC
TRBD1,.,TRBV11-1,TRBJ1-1,CASSLQGTGFTEAFF,TGTGCCAGCAGCTTACAAGGGACAGGGTTCACTGAAGCTTTCTTT
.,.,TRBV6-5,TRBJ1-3,CASSYSPATRNTIYF,TGTGCCAGCAGTTACTCCCCGGCGACAAGAAACACCATATATTTT
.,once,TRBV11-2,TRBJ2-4,CASCPGEWKNIQYF,TGTGCCAGCTGCCCGGGAGAGTGGAAAAACATTCAGTACTTC
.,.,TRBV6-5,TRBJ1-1,CASSYRIMNTEAFF,TGTGCCAGCAGTTACCGGATTATGAACACTGAAGCTTTCTTT
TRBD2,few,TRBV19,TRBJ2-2,CASSQPGLAGGRTGELFF,TGTGCCAGTAGTCAACCGGGACTAGCGGGAGGGCGCACCGGGGAGCTGTTTTTT
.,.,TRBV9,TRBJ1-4,CASTPGGKSNEKLFF,TGTGCCAGCACCCCCGGGGGGAAGAGCAATGAAAAACTGTTTTTT
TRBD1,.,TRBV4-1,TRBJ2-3,CASSQRDSLLDTQYF,TGCGCCAGCAGCCAACGGGACAGCCTGCTGGATACGCAGTATTTT
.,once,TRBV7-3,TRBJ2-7,CASSPPGGDEQYF,TGTGCCAGCAGCCCACCTGGTGGGGACGAGCAGTACTTC
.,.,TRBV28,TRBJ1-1,CASSWSRGTEAFF,TGTGCCAGCAGTTGGTCCAGGGGCACTGAAGCTTTCTTT